This T cell receptor (beta chain) was identified in a study of metastatic and nonmetastatic thyroid tumors. About the research overall: It was across blood and tumor or nodule tissue from malignant and benign thyroid patients that repertoires were compared. Study-wide points: It was reportedly found that TCR beta diversity was significantly higher in malignant thyroid tumors than in benign nodules, a difference seen in both blood and tumor samples.

This clone was recorded at least ten times. Antigen specificity is unknown. The entire patient cohort was treatment-naive prior to thyroid surgery. As handled by the study authors: Clinicopathological groups supplied CDR3 differences that were used to build a distant-metastasis classifier for papillary thyroid cancer. MiXCR reprocessed the PCR reads for TCRdb. In this record, the V and J calls reflect TCRdb's handling and not the investigators' own analysis. Here the sample spans 37,000 or so clones, 16% being singletons. The material sequenced was blood. This receptor was obtained from a female donor with papillary thyroid cancer or a benign thyroid nodule (not recorded which). Some clones in this sample may be carry-over from other donors' samples.

CDR3 in amino acids: CASSTGGRVTYSGANVLTF. CDR3 bases: TGTGCCAGCAGCACGGGAGGGAGAGTGACCTACTCTGGGGCCAACGTCCTGACTTTC. The genes are TRBV4-2 and TRBJ2-6; 8 bases fit TRBD2. Unmatched junction bases numbered 12, after V lost 5 bases and J lost 0 bases. The V gene's germline CDR1 is LGHNA and CDR2 YNFKEQ. The CDR3 has 19 amino acids.